The rows below give T cell receptor beta chains drawn from one sample of a study of T cells after yellow fever vaccination. TCRdb recomputed calls from the 5' RACE reads with MiXCR, one row per CDR3 protein. The sample includes some 300,000 distinct CDR3 sequences, 8.5% to 10% of them seen just once. The specimen comprised CD4+ T cells sorted from PBMCs, sampled 5 days after the yellow fever booster vaccination. The receptors here all came from a man between 18 and 35 years old who received the YFV17D yellow fever vaccine. Both conserved end residues are part of each CDR3. Fields, in order: J gene, V gene, CDR3 protein.

J gene: TRBJ1-1; V gene: TRBV10-3; CDR3 protein: CAISPQGADTEAFF
J gene: TRBJ2-5; V gene: TRBV5-1; CDR3 protein: CASTPRAGGEETQYF
J gene: TRBJ2-7; V gene: TRBV13; CDR3 protein: CASSARHSKTYEQYF
J gene: TRBJ2-1; V gene: TRBV3-1; CDR3 protein: CASSHYSGGVDEQFF
J gene: TRBJ2-3; V gene: TRBV20-1; CDR3 protein: CSATRGTGGVGRTDTQYF
J gene: TRBJ2-2; V gene: TRBV5-4; CDR3 protein: CASSDRDRDTGELFF
J gene: TRBJ2-1; V gene: TRBV2; CDR3 protein: CASSVNYYNEQFF
J gene: TRBJ2-7; V gene: TRBV6-5; CDR3 protein: CASSYRPGASYEQYF
J gene: TRBJ2-5; V gene: TRBV5-1; CDR3 protein: CASSSSAGYQETQYF
J gene: TRBJ1-1; V gene: TRBV20-1; CDR3 protein: CSARDRRGRVEAFF
J gene: TRBJ1-1; V gene: TRBV12-3/TRBV12-4; CDR3 protein: CASSLAHRGGTEAFF
J gene: TRBJ1-2; V gene: TRBV30; CDR3 protein: CAWDRIRGIGYTF
J gene: TRBJ2-3; V gene: TRBV6-6; CDR3 protein: CASRFGGRGTDTQYF
J gene: TRBJ1-2; V gene: TRBV12-3/TRBV12-4; CDR3 protein: CASSFSQGYGYTF
J gene: TRBJ2-3; V gene: TRBV20-1; CDR3 protein: CSVPGQGTDTQYF
J gene: TRBJ1-1; V gene: TRBV18; CDR3 protein: CASSASGSWEQAFF
J gene: TRBJ1-6; V gene: TRBV5-1; CDR3 protein: CASSLEPSGASPLHF
J gene: TRBJ1-4; V gene: TRBV7-2; CDR3 protein: CASSIQQGRGEKLFF